This T cell receptor beta chain appears in the sequencing data of a study of shared clonotypes between healthy human individuals. The table came from immunoSEQ multiplex PCR; TCRdb's copy has only in-frame clones and leaves some out. The sample has approximately 100,000 clones, roughly 70% seen once. This CDR3 region has 16 residues. Trimming cost V 6 bases and J 7 bases; bases outside gene matches: 14. Looked up from germline, CDR1 is SEHNR and CDR2 is FQNEAQ (reference sequence). The rearrangement links TRBV7-9 to TRBJ2-3, with 9 positions matching TRBD2. The specimen was memory CD8+ T cells sorted from blood. The subset: CD45RO+ cells pooled with CCR7-negative TemRA cells. The source is a woman in her twenties or thirties in good health. Written as DNA, the CDR3 is TGTGCCAGCAGTATGGCTGTAGCGGGAGCGAGTAATACGCAGTATTTT. Protein product: CASSMAVAGASNTQYF. The entire variable domain, with the rest obtained from reference TRBV7-9 and TRBJ2-3, is as follows: DTGVSQNPRHKITKRGQNVTFRCDPISEHNRLYWYRQTLGQGPEFLTYFQNEAQLEKSRLLSDRFSAERPKGSFSTLEIQRTEQGDSAMYLCASSMAVAGASNTQYFGPGTRLTVL.